Shown below are 21 T cell receptor beta chains from a single sample sequenced in a study of molecular identifiers for immune sequencing clone quantification. Using its own MiXCR run on the PCR reads, TCRdb lists one record per CDR3 protein. The data show 600,000 to 650,000 distinct CDR3 sequences, 15% to 20% seen once. Input material: naive CD8+ T cells from blood, with Jurkat cell RNA spiked in. Subset reported: FACS-sorted CD8+CD4-CCR7+CD45RA+ naive T cells. The receptors stem from a human donor in good health. Some libraries in this study had Jurkat cell RNA spiked in.

This clonotype has a count of ten or more. This chain links TRBV7-9 with TRBJ2-7; D perhaps matches TRBD2 (6 bases). The germline V gene encodes CDR1 SEHNR and CDR2 FQNEAQ (reference sequence). CDR3 length equals 12 residues. Between the trimmed V and J ends, which lost 5 bases and 4 bases, there was a span of 9 bases. The CDR3 spells CASSPDYYEQYF. CDR3 DNA: TGTGCCAGCAGCCCGGACTATTACGAGCAGTACTTC.

This clonotype was seen many times. J is TRBJ1-5 and V is TRBV15; 7 nucleotides match TRBD1. J was trimmed by 2 bases and V by 8 bases; bases with no gene match: 9. Germline loops: CDR1 LNHNV, CDR2 YYDKDF (reference sequence). The CDR3 is made up of 15 amino acids. CDR3 loop: CATSADREGNQPQHF. The DNA for the CDR3 is TGTGCCACCTCGGCCGACAGGGAGGGCAATCAGCCCCAGCATTTT.

This clonotype was recorded many times. The J gene is TRBJ1-1, the V gene TRBV6-5; D might be TRBD1 (5 bases). V was shortened by 5 bases and J by 0 bases, with 10 bases between the two germline ends. The CDR3 length is 14 residues. Germline-derived CDR1 and CDR2 are MNHEY and SVGAGI. CDR3 nucleotides: TGTGCCAGCAGTCCCAGGGAACTGAACACTGAAGCTTTCTTT. Its protein product is CASSPRELNTEAFF.

This rearrangement joins TRBV4-2 to TRBJ2-7, with 9 bases aligning to TRBD2. The CDR3 runs to 17 residues. V lost 0 bases to trimming and J lost 3 bases; unmatched junction nucleotides: 9. Germline V CDR1 and CDR2: LGHNA, YNFKEQ. The CDR3 region is CASSQEFSGSGFYEQYF. CDR3 DNA sequence: TGTGCCAGCAGCCAAGAGTTTAGCGGGAGTGGGTTCTACGAGCAGTACTTC.

In its sample, this clonotype was seen many times. J is TRBJ1-6 and V is TRBV9; D not resolved. Germline assignment: CDR1 SGDLS and CDR2 YYNGEE. The CDR3 spans 15 residues. V was trimmed by 4 bases and J by 1 base, leaving 9 bases between them. The CDR3 bases are TGTGCCAGCAGCTTGATAGGGTCCTATAATTCACCCCTCCACTTT. This encodes CASSLIGSYNSPLHF.

This clonotype was detected only a few times. J is TRBJ1-2 and V is TRBV7-2; 9 positions agree with TRBD1. The V segment lost 5 bases and the J segment 8 bases; nucleotides outside the gene matches: 12. CDR3 length: 15 amino acids. Germline V gene lookup returns CDR1 SGHTA and CDR2 FQGNSA. Written as DNA, the CDR3 is TGTGCCAGCAGCGGACAGGGACAGGGATCTTCCGGCTACACCTTC. Encoded protein: CASSGQGQGSSGYTF. The complete variable domain, with remaining parts taken from reference TRBV7-2 and TRBJ1-2, reads GAGVSQSPSNKVTEKGKDVELRCDPISGHTALYWYRQSLGQGLEFLIYFQGNSAPDKSGLPSDRFSAERTGGSVSTLTIQRTQQEDSAVYLCASSGQGQGSSGYTFGSGTRLTVV.

This clonotype was seen repeatedly, ten times or more. V gene TRBV2 combines with J gene TRBJ2-3, with 9 nucleotides matching TRBD1. The V segment lost 10 bases and the J segment 3 bases; nucleotides outside the gene matches: 8. Germline CDR1 reads SNHLY; CDR2 reads FYNNEI. The length of the CDR3 is 14 residues. The CDR3, as DNA: TGTGCCACTGGGACAGGGAGTTCGACAGATACGCAGTATTTT. It yields the protein CATGTGSSTDTQYF.

This clonotype was seen repeatedly, ten times or more. This chain links TRBV19 with TRBJ1-1, with D maybe TRBD1 (5 bases). The V and J ends lost 3 bases and 4 bases respectively, with 12 bases between them. This CDR3 is built from 14 residues. Germline loops: CDR1 LNHDA, CDR2 SQIVND (reference sequence). CDR3 region: CASSIGGSRTEAFF. The DNA of the CDR3 is TGTGCCAGTAGTATTGGGGGGTCTCGCACTGAAGCTTTCTTT.

This clonotype was observed at least ten times. The chain is built from TRBV29-1 and TRBJ2-7; the match to TRBD2 covers 12 bases. Germline V gives CDR1 SQVTM, CDR2 ANQGSEA. V dropped 6 bases and J dropped 3; count of bases not matched to a gene: 9. The CDR3 has 15 residues. The CDR3 here is CSVDGLAGNFYEQYF. The CDR3 coding sequence is TGCAGCGTAGACGGACTAGCGGGGAACTTCTACGAGCAGTACTTC.

This clonotype was observed at least ten times. The chain couples TRBV28 to TRBJ1-2, with TRBD1 matching 7 bases. Germline CDR1 and CDR2: MDHEN and SYDVKM. CDR3 length equals 15 residues. V gave up 4 bases and J gave up 4 bases; unmatched junction bases: 9. The CDR3 protein is CASSSRGRLGYGYTF. Written as DNA, the CDR3 is TGTGCCAGCAGTTCGAGGGGGCGCCTGGGCTATGGCTACACCTTC.

A word on this clonotype: Being one base from a much bigger clone, this may be a read error. The rearrangement links TRBV7-9 to TRBJ1-5; D is ambiguous. Germline CDR1 is SEHNR and CDR2 is FQNEAQ (reference sequence). The CDR3 is made up of 13 amino acids. The CDR3 is CACSPPGGQPQHF. The DNA for the CDR3 is TGTGCCTGCAGCCCCCCAGGTGGTCAGCCCCAGCATTTT.

This clonotype was counted ten times or more. The chain couples TRBV20-1 to TRBJ2-7; D gene ambiguous. Germline CDR1 DFQATT, CDR2 SNEGSKA (reference sequence). Trimming took off 0 bases at V and 0 bases at J, with 12 bases between the two ends. The CDR3 contains 15 residues. The CDR3 DNA reads TGCAGTGCTAGAGATCTCGGTGTTAGCTCCTACGAGCAGTACTTC. This encodes CSARDLGVSSYEQYF.

In regard to this clonotype: Relative to the germline gene, one junction end is altered; a read error may explain this. V and J are TRBV14 and TRBJ2-7; TRBD1 aligns across 8 bases. Germline CDR1 and CDR2: SGHDN and FVKESK. The CDR3 contains 15 residues. The CDR3 reads CASSQYGQGPYVQYF. The CDR3 DNA is TGTGCCAGCAGCCAGTACGGACAGGGACCCTACGTGCAGTACTTC. Drawing the rest from reference TRBV14 and TRBJ2-7, the complete variable domain is EAGVTQFPSHSVIEKGQTVTLRCDPISGHDNLYWYRRVMGKEIKFLLHFVKESKQDESGMPNNRFLAERTGGTYSTLKVQPAELEDSGVYFCASSQYGQGPYVQYFGPGTRLTVT.

This clonotype was seen ten or more times. The gene calls are TRBV12-3 or TRBV12-4 and TRBJ2-3, with TRBD2 identical over 9 bases. V was pared by 8 bases and J by 1 base, with 4 bases of the junction left unmatched. The CDR3 runs to 14 residues. The CDR3: CASCSSGGTDTQYF. The CDR3 coding sequence is TGTGCCAGCTGCTCTAGCGGGGGCACAGATACGCAGTATTTT.

The chain uses TRBV20-1 and TRBJ2-1; 10 bases are a match to TRBD1. The germline CDR1 and CDR2 sequences are DFQATT and SNEGSKA (reference sequence). V was pared by 3 bases and J by 7 bases, with 3 bases of the junction left unmatched. CDR3 length: 13 residues. The CDR3 loop reads CSASGTGVNEQFF. DNA of the CDR3: TGCAGTGCTAGTGGGACAGGGGTTAATGAGCAGTTCTTC.

As to this clonotype: A much larger clonotype is one base distant, so this may be a read error. V is TRBV28 and J is TRBJ2-2; 8 bases fit TRBD1. This CDR3 region has 15 residues. Germline assignment: CDR1 MDHEN and CDR2 SYDVKM. CDR3 coding DNA: TGTGCCAGCAGCTACAGGGGGTGGAACACCCGGGAGCTGTTTTTT. Amino acids: CASSYRGWNTRELFF.

This chain connects TRBV13 to TRBJ2-7; possible D gene TRBD2, 5 bases. CDR3 length: 15 residues. Germline V CDR1 and CDR2: PRHDT, FYEKMQ (reference sequence). V dropped 3 bases and J dropped 3 bases, with 15 bases sitting between them. CDR3 coding DNA: TGTGCCAGCAGCTTTGGAGGTAGAAGGGACTACGAGCAGTACTTC. It is translated as CASSFGGRRDYEQYF.

Many counts were recorded for this clonotype. This sequence joins TRBV20-1 and TRBJ2-7, with TRBD1 identical over 7 bases. V trimming: 3 bases; J trimming: 3 bases; junction bases outside the gene matches: 2. This CDR3 spans 12 amino acids. Germline values: CDR1 DFQATT, CDR2 SNEGSKA (reference sequence). The CDR3 bases are TGCAGTGCTAGGCGACAGGGCTACGAGCAGTACTTC. Its protein product is CSARRQGYEQYF.

A note on this clonotype: Here the CDR3 omits its conserved ending phenylalanine or tryptophan, so a read error is the likely source. J is TRBJ2-7 and V is TRBV19; D uncertain. The CDR3 length is 13 residues. The germline V gene has CDR1 LNHDA and CDR2 SQIVND (reference sequence). The V gene lost 5 bases and the J gene lost 3 bases, with 11 bases spanning the gap. The CDR3 loop reads CASSVGVNYEQYS. The CDR3 DNA follows: TGTGCCAGTAGTGTTGGGGTTAACTACGAGCAGTACTCC.

The sample holds a few counts of this clonotype. CDR3: CSARAGLRSTEAFF. DNA of the CDR3: TGCAGTGCTAGAGCGGGACTACGGAGCACTGAAGCTTTCTTT. The chain combines TRBV20-1 with TRBJ1-1; tentative D call: TRBD1 (5 bases). This CDR3 has 14 residues. Trimming removed 1 base at V and 4 bases at J, with 13 bases between. Germline V lookup: CDR1 DFQATT, CDR2 SNEGSKA (reference sequence).

With respect to this clonotype: Compared with germline, one end of the junction differs, possibly owing to a read error. V gene TRBV24-1 combines with J gene TRBJ2-1; 10 bases are a match to TRBD1. CDR3 size: 15 residues. The germline CDR1 and CDR2 sequences are KGHDR and SFDVKD. The DNA for the CDR3 is TGCGCCACCGCTCCCCATGGGACAGGGGACCATGAGCAGTTCTTC. It translates to CATAPHGTGDHEQFF.